The 2 T cell receptor beta chains below come from one sample, sequenced in a study of cytomegalovirus exposure and HLA in healthy donors. The study ran its PCR with 60 Vbeta and 13 Jbeta primers. Some clones are missing from TCRdb's copy, which holds only in-frame ones; the method was immunoSEQ multiplex PCR. Of about 110,000 clones listed, 70% are singletons. The sample comprised PBMCs. The receptors were sampled from a man between 40 and 49 years old in good health and CMV-seropositive.

This sequence joins TRBV28 and TRBJ2-2; D ambiguous. Deletions cut 3 bases from V and 3 bases from J, with 5 bases between. The germline CDR1 and CDR2 sequences are MDHEN and SYDVKM. The CDR3 loop spans 13 amino acids. DNA for the CDR3: TGTGCCAGCAGTTTTCAGTACACCGGGGAGCTGTTTTTT. This gives the protein CASSFQYTGELFF.

Only a few counts were recorded for this clone. This chain joins TRBV11-3 and TRBJ1-3; D remains ambiguous. The CDR3 has 12 residues. Germline V gives CDR1 SGHNT, CDR2 YENEEA. The V end lost 4 bases, the J end lost 5 bases, and 6 bases lay between the germline ends. CDR3 sequence reads: CASSSYRNTIYF. The CDR3, as DNA: TGTGCCAGCAGCTCCTACCGAAACACCATATATTTT.